What follows are 27 T cell receptor beta chains derived from one specimen sequenced in a study of shared clonotypes between healthy human individuals. Cells designated naive CD8 were CD45RO-negative and were positively selected for CCR7, with terminally differentiated effector memory CD45RA+ cells excluded. The data were produced by immunoSEQ multiplex PCR, yet TCRdb's version contains in-frame clones alone and is incomplete. The repertoire has hundreds of thousands of clones, roughly 95% of them found once; the top ten carry 0.1% to 0.11%. Sequenced input: naive CD8+ T cells sorted from blood. The receptor source for this set is a woman aged 30 to 39 in good health.

J is TRBJ1-2 and V is TRBV6-1, with TRBD1 matching 7 bases. The CDR3 spans 15 residues. Germline lookup yields CDR1 MNHNS and CDR2 SASEGT. The V and J ends lost 2 bases and 3 bases, in that order; junction bases with no gene match: 6. CDR3: CASSEWQGDYYGYTF. The CDR3 DNA is TGTGCCAGCAGTGAATGGCAGGGGGACTACTATGGCTACACCTTC.

The gene calls are TRBV6-1 and TRBJ2-1; D tentatively fits TRBD1 or TRBD2 (5 bases each). The CDR3 contains 12 residues. Germline V gives CDR1 MNHNS, CDR2 SASEGT. V was cut by 6 bases and J by 6 bases, with 9 bases left in between. The CDR3 reads CASRGTGNEQFF. The CDR3 nucleotides read TGTGCCAGCAGAGGGACGGGCAATGAGCAGTTCTTC.

The chain employs TRBV27 and TRBJ2-2; 9 nucleotides match TRBD2. The V gene end was trimmed by 8 bases and the J gene end by 6 bases; junction bases not matched to a gene: 22. The CDR3 covers 19 residues. CDR1 and CDR2 from the germline V gene are MNHEY and SMNVEV (reference sequence). CDR3 amino acids: CASALWGLASGRFPGELFF. CDR3 nucleotides: TGTGCCAGCGCTTTATGGGGACTAGCTTCGGGTCGTTTCCCCGGGGAGCTGTTTTTT.

The V call is TRBV14, the J call TRBJ2-3, with 10 bases that match TRBD1. The CDR3 spans 14 residues. With 3 bases clipped from V and 6 bases from J, the junction kept 3 bases outside the gene matches. The germline gives CDR1 SGHDN, CDR2 FVKESK. The CDR3 DNA is TGTGCCAGCAGCCAGTCGGACAGGGGGGATACGCAGTATTTT. This sequence encodes CASSQSDRGDTQYF.

This clone was seen only once. V usage is TRBV25-1 and J usage is TRBJ2-5; D unresolved. The CDR3 consists of 14 residues. Trimming took off 1 base at V and 3 bases at J, with 9 bases between the two ends. Germline V gives CDR1 MGHDK, CDR2 SYGVNS. In DNA form, the CDR3 reads TGTGCCAGCAGTGAATTAAGGTCCGAAGAGACCCAGTACTTC. Its protein product is CASSELRSEETQYF. The full variable domain, its missing parts supplied by reference TRBV25-1 and TRBJ2-5, is EADIYQTPRYLVIGTGKKITLECSQTMGHDKMYWYQQDPGMELHLIHYSYGVNSTEKGDLSSESTVSRIRTEHFPLTLESARPSHTSQYLCASSELRSEETQYFGPGTRLLVL.

V and J are TRBV5-7 and TRBJ1-2; perhaps TRBD1 as D (5 bases). TRBV5-7 qualifies as an ORF whose function is uncertain. Trimming left V 3 bases short and J 6 bases short, with 18 bases between. CDR3 length: 15 amino acids. CDR3: CASSSRRGEPDGYTF. CDR3 nucleotide sequence: TGTGCCAGCAGCTCCCGGCGGGGGGAACCCGATGGCTACACCTTC.

The chain has TRBV10-1 and TRBJ2-1, with TRBD2 matching over 11 bases. The germline V gene has CDR1 WNHNN and CDR2 SYGVQD (reference sequence). The CDR3 has 13 residues. The trim removed 6 bases at V and 12 bases at J, leaving 7 bases unmatched. For the CDR3, the DNA is TGCGCCAGCAGCCTTCTAGCGGGAGGTCCGCAGTTCTTC. Translating it yields CASSLLAGGPQFF.

With regard to this clone: This sample includes further DNA sequences coding for the same CDR3. The chain combines TRBV7-9 with TRBJ2-7; D is uncertain. V was clipped by 5 bases and J by 1 base, with 3 bases between them. The CDR3 is 11 amino acids. Germline V gene data show CDR1 as SEHNR and CDR2 as FQNEAQ (reference sequence). CDR3 sequence: CASSNSYEQYF. The CDR3 bases are TGTGCCAGCAGCAATTCCTACGAGCAGTACTTC.

The V and J genes are TRBV19 and TRBJ1-2; D is possibly TRBD1 (5 bases). This CDR3 is 12 amino acids long. From germline, CDR1 is LNHDA and CDR2 SQIVND (reference sequence). Trimming shortened V by 7 bases and J by 4 bases, and 10 bases separated the two germline ends. The CDR3 DNA reads TGTGCCAGTACTGGGGGGGTCTATGGCTACACCTTC. Protein product: CASTGGVYGYTF. The whole variable domain, remainder taken from reference TRBV19 and TRBJ1-2, is DGGITQSPKYLFRKEGQNVTLSCEQNLNHDAMYWYRQDPGQGLRLIYYSQIVNDFQKGDIAEGYSVSREKKESFPLTVTSAQKNPTAFYLCASTGGVYGYTFGSGTRLTVV.

The CDR3 spells CASSLVGDRAYGYTF. CDR3 nucleotide sequence: TGTGCCAGCAGCTTGGTGGGGGACAGGGCGTATGGCTACACCTTC. This chain uses TRBV5-4 with TRBJ1-2; TRBD1 agrees at 9 bases. Germline lookup yields CDR1 SGHNT and CDR2 YYREEE (reference sequence). J lost 5 bases, V lost 0 bases, and 5 bases had no gene match. The CDR3 extends over 15 amino acids.

The chain employs TRBV4-1 and TRBJ2-1; 13 nucleotides agree with TRBD2. J gave up 10 bases and V 3 bases, and 6 bases lay outside the gene matches. CDR3 length equals 15 residues. In germline, CDR1 is MGHRA, CDR2 YSYEKL. CDR3 sequence (DNA): TGCGCCAGCAGCCATGGGACTAGCGGGACGAGAGAGCAGTTCTTC. This sequence encodes CASSHGTSGTREQFF.

This clone has just a few counts. Additional DNA sequences in this sample encode the identical CDR3. This chain links TRBV18 with TRBJ1-1, with D hard to call. The CDR3 is 11 residues long. Germline values: CDR1 KGHSH, CDR2 LQKENI. Trimming pared 3 bases from V and 2 bases from J, leaving 1 base between. Here the CDR3 reads CASSPNTEAFF. The CDR3 DNA is TGTGCCAGCTCACCTAACACTGAAGCTTTCTTT.

The V and J genes are TRBV6-1 and TRBJ2-7, with D possibly TRBD1 on 6 matching bases. This CDR3 comprises 17 residues. V was trimmed by 2 bases and J by 1 base, leaving 18 bases between them. Germline-derived CDR1 and CDR2 are MNHNS and SASEGT. CDR3 nucleotides: TGTGCCAGCAGTGAACGGGTCAGCTTAGGGGGATCCTACGAGCAGTACTTC. It encodes CASSERVSLGGSYEQYF.

This chain joins TRBV18 and TRBJ2-5; D is uncertain. CDR1 KGHSH and CDR2 LQKENI come from the germline V gene. The V end was cut by 3 bases, the J end by 5 bases, with 13 bases between. This CDR3 comprises 14 residues. The CDR3 sequence is CASSPGSRIETQYF. The CDR3 DNA is TGTGCCAGCTCACCGGGGTCGCGGATCGAGACCCAGTACTTC.

The chain combines TRBV4-1 with TRBJ2-1; TRBD2 agrees at 8 bases. This CDR3 is 16 amino acids long. CDR1 is MGHRA and CDR2 is YSYEKL in the germline V gene. V was clipped by 4 bases and J by 1 base; unmatched bases: 6. The CDR3 DNA follows: TGCGCCAGCAGCCGCCAAGGACTAGCTTCCTACAATGAGCAGTTCTTC. Residues: CASSRQGLASYNEQFF.

This sequence joins TRBV9 and TRBJ2-5, with 15 nucleotides matching TRBD2. CDR1 and CDR2 (germline): SGDLS, YYNGEE. V dropped 3 bases and J dropped 5; count of bases not matched to a gene: 5. The CDR3 sequence is 16 residues long. The CDR3: CASSGTSGRGGETQYF. DNA of the CDR3: TGTGCCAGCAGCGGGACTAGCGGGAGGGGTGGGGAGACCCAGTACTTC.

V gene TRBV7-9 combines with J gene TRBJ2-1, with TRBD1 matching 7 bases. After removal of 5 bases from V and 3 bases from J, the junction contained 10 bases not matched to a gene. CDR1 is SEHNR and CDR2 is FQNEAQ in the germline V gene (reference sequence). The CDR3 loop spans 16 amino acids. CDR3 sequence reads: CASSPRWDSFYNEQFF. DNA of the CDR3: TGTGCCAGCAGCCCTAGATGGGACAGCTTCTACAATGAGCAGTTCTTC.

This rearrangement joins TRBV11-2 to TRBJ2-1; TRBD2 matches at 7 bases. Germline values: CDR1 SGHAT, CDR2 FQNNGV. The CDR3 is made up of 15 amino acids. With V trimmed by 4 bases and J by 11 bases, 14 bases remained unmatched. CDR3 loop: CASSSLGTQAGKQFF. CDR3 nucleotides: TGTGCCAGCAGCTCCCTCGGAACCCAAGCGGGAAAGCAGTTCTTC. The whole variable domain, filled in from reference TRBV11-2 and TRBJ2-1, reads EAGVAQSPRYKIIEKRQSVAFWCNPISGHATLYWYQQILGQGPKLLIQFQNNGVVDDSQLPKDRFSAERLKGVDSTLKIQPAKLEDSAVYLCASSSLGTQAGKQFFGPGTRLTVL.

The V gene is TRBV28, the J gene TRBJ2-3; 10 positions match TRBD2. The CDR3 length is 17 residues. The V gene end was trimmed by 1 base and the J gene end by 2 bases; junction bases not matched to a gene: 6. Germline V gene sequence: CDR1 MDHEN, CDR2 SYDVKM. CDR3 nucleotide sequence: TGTGCCAGCAGTTTATCTCTAGGACTAGCGGACACAGATACGCAGTATTTT. Encoded protein: CASSLSLGLADTDTQYF. The full variable domain, completed using reference TRBV28 and TRBJ2-3, is DVKVTQSSRYLVKRTGEKVFLECVQDMDHENMFWYRQDPGLGLRLIYFSYDVKMKEKGDIPEGYSVSREKKERFSLILESASTNQTSMYLCASSLSLGLADTDTQYFGPGTRLTVL.

The chain links TRBV2 to TRBJ2-7, with D perhaps being TRBD1 or TRBD2 (5 bases each). The germline V and J ends were trimmed by 1 base and 3 bases, with 10 bases remaining between them. The CDR3 consists of 14 residues. CDR1 and CDR2 (germline): SNHLY, FYNNEI. Here the CDR3 reads CASSEGDVDYEQYF. As DNA, the CDR3 is TGTGCCAGCAGTGAAGGGGACGTAGACTACGAGCAGTACTTC.

This chain uses TRBV7-9 with TRBJ1-2; a weak D match, TRBD1 (6 bases). From germline, CDR1 is SEHNR and CDR2 FQNEAQ (reference sequence). The CDR3 length is 14 residues. Trimming took off 6 bases at V and 8 bases at J, with 19 bases between the two ends. CDR3 DNA: TGTGCCAGCAGGGCAGGGGAGTCTGCGCGAGGCTACACCTTC. Its translation: CASRAGESARGYTF.

This chain connects TRBV11-2 to TRBJ2-1; D possibly corresponds to TRBD2 (5 bases). The CDR3 length is 15 residues. The V end was cut by 4 bases, the J end by 4 bases, with 14 bases between. CDR1 and CDR2 (germline): SGHAT, FQNNGV. The CDR3 region has the DNA TGTGCCAGCAGCTACGACTACGCCTCTTACAATGAGCAGTTCTTC. Translating it yields CASSYDYASYNEQFF.

The CDR3 is CASSLAEGAMGYGYTF. CDR3 bases: TGTGCCAGCAGCTTAGCAGAAGGGGCTATGGGCTATGGCTACACCTTC. This rearrangement joins TRBV7-6 to TRBJ1-2; a weak D match, TRBD1 (5 bases). The CDR3 sequence is 16 residues long. Germline V lookup: CDR1 SGHVS, CDR2 FNYEAQ. V lost 0 bases and J 4 bases, leaving 15 bases between the germline ends.

The chain joins TRBV7-9 to TRBJ1-6; D might be TRBD1 (6 bases). Germline-derived CDR1 and CDR2 are SEHNR and FQNEAQ (reference sequence). Trimming cost V 10 bases and J 9 bases, with 16 bases left between them. There are 13 residues in the CDR3. The CDR3 reads CATGVPLSSPLHF. The CDR3 region has the DNA TGTGCCACAGGGGTGCCCCTATCTTCACCCCTCCACTTT.

The chain is built from TRBV7-8 and TRBJ2-7; 12 bases align to TRBD2. Trimming took 2 bases from V and 4 from J; bases not matched to a gene: 9. The CDR3 spans 17 residues. Germline lookup yields CDR1 SGHVS and CDR2 FQNEAQ. The CDR3 DNA sequence: TGTGCCAGCAGCTTAACTGGAGGACTAGCGGGAAGATACGAGCAGTACTTC. Protein sequence: CASSLTGGLAGRYEQYF.

With regard to this clone: A read error may account for a junction end that differs from germline. The chain recombines TRBV13 with TRBJ2-1, with D possibly being TRBD1 (5 bases). CDR3 length equals 12 residues. Looked up from germline, CDR1 is PRHDT and CDR2 is FYEKMQ (reference sequence). The CDR3 loop is CASSVGVDEQFF. As DNA, the CDR3 is TGTGCCAGCAGCGTAGGGGTGGATGAGCAGTTCTTC.

V is TRBV2 and J is TRBJ2-7, with 8 bases fitting TRBD2. Germline loops: CDR1 SNHLY, CDR2 FYNNEI. V lost 3 bases and J lost 2; bases outside the gene matches: 9. CDR3 length equals 16 residues. CDR3 sequence reads: CASSEVTSGLPYEQYF. CDR3 nucleotides: TGTGCCAGCAGTGAGGTTACTAGCGGACTTCCCTACGAGCAGTACTTC.